This is a list of T cell receptor beta chains from one sample in a study of cytomegalovirus exposure and HLA in healthy donors. Some clones are missing from TCRdb's copy, which holds only in-frame ones; the method was immunoSEQ multiplex PCR. The sample has 95,000 to 150,000 clones, around three quarters seen once; the top ten hold about 2.5%. The specimen was PBMCs. The receptors stem from a woman aged 40 to 50 in good health and CMV-seropositive. CDR3s include the opening cysteine and the closing phenylalanine or tryptophan.

CASSLYMNTEAFF | TRBJ1-1 | TRBV7-2
CASSLSGGYRYEQYF | . | TRBV5-6
CASSLESALTDTQYF | TRBJ2-3 | TRBV7-2
CASSGPDTSSYEQYF | TRBJ2-7 | TRBV2
CAWSDRADTQYF | TRBJ2-3 | TRBV30
CASSVDGLAGTGELFF | TRBJ2-2 | TRBV9
CASSPQSMTAADTQYF | TRBJ2-3 | TRBV27
CASSLAVTRGETQYF | TRBJ2-5 | TRBV7-2
CASSLERREETQYF | TRBJ2-5 | TRBV5-1
CASSTTGGYQPQHF | TRBJ1-5 | TRBV19
CASSGQGIGDEQFF | TRBJ2-1 | TRBV7-2
CASSDLSGSYNSPLHF | TRBJ1-6 | TRBV2
CASSPRGNSNQPQHF | TRBJ1-5 | TRBV2
CASTLGLAGGQFF | TRBJ2-1 | TRBV2
CASSEALQQRNTIYF | TRBJ1-3 | TRBV2
CASSQGHLQETQYF | TRBJ2-5 | TRBV5-1
CASSARERGTSSGANVLTF | TRBJ2-6 | TRBV9
CASSEEGPPYGYTF | TRBJ1-2 | TRBV27
CASSRTSSYNEQFF | TRBJ2-1 | TRBV6-5
CAISELLAGGYNEQFF | TRBJ2-1 | TRBV10-3
CASSQAQGLYEQYF | TRBJ2-7 | TRBV4-3
CASNPLRGSGSIEQYF | TRBJ2-7 | TRBV7-8
CASSLALASNLHEQYF | TRBJ2-7 | TRBV7-8
CASSPDRGVPFF | TRBJ2-1 | TRBV7-3
CASSSRTSGRPNTQYF | TRBJ2-3 | TRBV7-3
CASSLARAGGQDTQYF | TRBJ2-3 | TRBV7-7
CASSNGQGRLNTEAFF | TRBJ1-1 | TRBV18
CASSQGVGAYEQYF | TRBJ2-7 | TRBV4-3
CASSSQTSGVVIAKNIQYF | TRBJ2-4 | TRBV13
CASSYSGGVQETQYF | TRBJ2-5 | TRBV6-6
CASSFGIERLQETQYF | TRBJ2-5 | TRBV7-6
CASSEAFSATGNSNQPQHF | TRBJ1-5 | TRBV6-1
CASSPAGRNQPQHF | TRBJ1-5 | TRBV7-2
CASRVQHNSPLHF | TRBJ1-6 | TRBV27
CASSQNGQETQYF | TRBJ2-5 | TRBV2
CASSFARTSGGADTQYF | TRBJ2-3 | TRBV7-8
CASSESTGREKLFF | TRBJ1-4 | TRBV10-1
CASSLVRTDTQYF | TRBJ2-3 | TRBV5-4
CASSRDSMNTEAFF | TRBJ1-1 | TRBV5-1
CAWSVAGVDEFF | TRBJ2-1 | TRBV30
CASSLGTSGGGNEQFF | TRBJ2-1 | TRBV7-7
CASGDRLGEQYF | TRBJ2-7 | TRBV5-1